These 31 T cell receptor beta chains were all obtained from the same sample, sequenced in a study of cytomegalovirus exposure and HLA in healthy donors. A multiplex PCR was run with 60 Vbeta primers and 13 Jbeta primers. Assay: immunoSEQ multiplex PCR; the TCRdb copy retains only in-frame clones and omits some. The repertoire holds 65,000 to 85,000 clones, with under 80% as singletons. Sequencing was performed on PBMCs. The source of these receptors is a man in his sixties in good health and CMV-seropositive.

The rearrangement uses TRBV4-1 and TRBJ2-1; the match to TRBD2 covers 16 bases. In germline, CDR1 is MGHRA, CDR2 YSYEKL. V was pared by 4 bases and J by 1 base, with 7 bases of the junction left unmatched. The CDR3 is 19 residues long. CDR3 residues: CASSPGGLAGGVSYNEQFF. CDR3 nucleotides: TGCGCCAGCAGCCCCGGGGGACTAGCGGGAGGGGTTTCCTACAATGAGCAGTTCTTC.

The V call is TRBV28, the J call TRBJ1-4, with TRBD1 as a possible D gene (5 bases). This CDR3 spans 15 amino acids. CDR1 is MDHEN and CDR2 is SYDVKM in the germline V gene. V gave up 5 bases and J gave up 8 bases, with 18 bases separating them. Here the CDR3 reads CASSPPGRGREKLFF. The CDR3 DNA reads TGTGCCAGCAGTCCGCCGGGGAGGGGACGCGAAAAACTGTTTTTT.

The CDR3 reads CATYWADTEAFF. CDR3 DNA: TGTGCCACTTATTGGGCAGACACTGAAGCTTTCTTT. The chain carries TRBV6-1 and TRBJ1-1; D unresolved. The V and J ends lost 10 bases and 3 bases respectively, with 12 bases between them. The CDR3 sequence is 12 residues long. CDR1 is MNHNS and CDR2 is SASEGT in the germline V gene.

DNA for the CDR3: TGCGCCAGCAGCTTCCCTAGCGGGAGTATTGAGCAGTTCTTC. Protein sequence: CASSFPSGSIEQFF. The V gene is TRBV5-1, the J gene TRBJ2-1, with 10 bases identical to TRBD2. The CDR3 sequence is 14 residues long. V lost 2 bases and J lost 9; bases outside the gene matches: 5. Germline-derived CDR1 and CDR2 are SGHRS and YFSETQ.

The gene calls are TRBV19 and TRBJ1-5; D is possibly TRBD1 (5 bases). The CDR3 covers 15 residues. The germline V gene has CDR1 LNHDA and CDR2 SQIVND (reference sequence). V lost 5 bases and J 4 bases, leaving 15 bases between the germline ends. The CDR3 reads CASSLLGGSNQPQHF. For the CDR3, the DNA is TGTGCCAGTAGTCTCCTCGGGGGAAGTAATCAGCCCCAGCATTTT.

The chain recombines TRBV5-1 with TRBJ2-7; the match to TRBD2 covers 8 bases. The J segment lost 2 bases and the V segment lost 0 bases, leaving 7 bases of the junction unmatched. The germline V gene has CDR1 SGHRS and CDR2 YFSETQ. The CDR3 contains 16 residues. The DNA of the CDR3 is TGCGCCAGCAGCTTGGGAGGGGTCGGGAGGGCCTACGAGCAGTACTTC. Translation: CASSLGGVGRAYEQYF.

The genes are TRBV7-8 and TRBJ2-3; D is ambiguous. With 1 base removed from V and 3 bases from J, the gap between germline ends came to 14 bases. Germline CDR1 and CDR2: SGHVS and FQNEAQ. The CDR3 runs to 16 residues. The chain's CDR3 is CASSLVGGGDTDTQYF. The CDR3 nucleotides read TGTGCCAGCAGCTTAGTAGGTGGTGGAGATACAGATACGCAGTATTTT.

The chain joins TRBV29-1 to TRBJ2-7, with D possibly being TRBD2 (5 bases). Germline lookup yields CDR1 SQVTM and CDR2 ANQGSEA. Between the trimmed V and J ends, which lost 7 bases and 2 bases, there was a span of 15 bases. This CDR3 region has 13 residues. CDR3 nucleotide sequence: TGCAGCGCCTGGGAAGGGAGAGCCTACGAGCAGTACTTC. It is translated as CSAWEGRAYEQYF.

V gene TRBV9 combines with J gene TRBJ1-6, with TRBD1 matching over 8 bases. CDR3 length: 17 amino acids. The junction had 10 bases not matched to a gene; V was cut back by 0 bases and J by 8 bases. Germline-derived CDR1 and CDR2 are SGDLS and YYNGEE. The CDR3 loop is CASSVEGTTGEYSPLHF. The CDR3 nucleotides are TGTGCCAGCAGCGTAGAAGGCACGACAGGGGAATATTCACCCCTCCACTTT.

The CDR3 spells CASSPRTGGEQYF. The CDR3 DNA follows: TGTGCCAGCAGTCCCCGGACAGGCGGGGAGCAGTACTTC. The gene calls are TRBV6-6 and TRBJ2-7; 7 bases fit TRBD1. In germline, CDR1 is MNHNY, CDR2 SVGAGI (reference sequence). Losses at the gene ends were 5 bases for V and 7 bases for J; bases not matched to a gene: 8. This CDR3 is built from 13 residues.

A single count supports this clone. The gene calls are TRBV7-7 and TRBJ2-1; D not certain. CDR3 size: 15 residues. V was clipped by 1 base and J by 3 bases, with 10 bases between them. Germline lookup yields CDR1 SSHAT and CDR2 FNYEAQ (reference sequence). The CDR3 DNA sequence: TGTGCCAGCAGCTTAGGAACGGCGGACTACAATGAGCAGTTCTTC. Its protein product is CASSLGTADYNEQFF.

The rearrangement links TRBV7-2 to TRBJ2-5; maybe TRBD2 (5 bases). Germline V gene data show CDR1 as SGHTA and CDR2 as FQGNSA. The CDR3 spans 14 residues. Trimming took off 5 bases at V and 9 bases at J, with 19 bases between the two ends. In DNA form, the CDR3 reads TGTGCCAGCAGCGAACACGGAGAGCCGGGGTCCCAGTACTTC. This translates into CASSEHGEPGSQYF.

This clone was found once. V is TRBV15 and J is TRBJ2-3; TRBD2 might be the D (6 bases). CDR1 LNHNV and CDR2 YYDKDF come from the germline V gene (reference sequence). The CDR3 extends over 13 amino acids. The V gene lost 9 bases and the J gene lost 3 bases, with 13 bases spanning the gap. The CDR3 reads CATGGDVTDTQYF. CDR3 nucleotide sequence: TGTGCCACTGGAGGGGACGTGACAGATACGCAGTATTTT.

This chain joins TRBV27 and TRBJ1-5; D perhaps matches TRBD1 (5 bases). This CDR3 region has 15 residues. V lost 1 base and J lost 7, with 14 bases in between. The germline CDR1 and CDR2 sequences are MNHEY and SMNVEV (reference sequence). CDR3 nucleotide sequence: TGTGCCAGCAGTTTATGGGCGGGGGGAGGGCAGCCCCAGCATTTT. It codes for CASSLWAGGGQPQHF.

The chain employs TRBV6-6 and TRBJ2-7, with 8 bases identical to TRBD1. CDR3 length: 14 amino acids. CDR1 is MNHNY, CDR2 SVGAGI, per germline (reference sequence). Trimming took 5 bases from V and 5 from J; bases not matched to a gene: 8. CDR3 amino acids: CASSITQGVNEQYF. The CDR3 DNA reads TGTGCCAGCAGTATCACACAGGGGGTGAACGAGCAGTACTTC.

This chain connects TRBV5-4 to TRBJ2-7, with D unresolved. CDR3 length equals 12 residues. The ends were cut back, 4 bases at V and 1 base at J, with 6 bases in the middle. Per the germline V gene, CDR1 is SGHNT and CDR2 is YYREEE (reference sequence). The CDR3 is CASSTRSYEQYF. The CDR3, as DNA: TGTGCCAGCAGCACCCGGTCCTACGAGCAGTACTTC.

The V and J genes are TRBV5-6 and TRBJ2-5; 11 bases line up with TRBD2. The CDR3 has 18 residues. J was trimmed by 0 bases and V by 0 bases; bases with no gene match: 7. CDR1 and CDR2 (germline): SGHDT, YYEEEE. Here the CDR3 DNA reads TGTGCCAGCAGCTTGGGAACTAGCGGGGGCCCGTACCAAGAGACCCAGTACTTC. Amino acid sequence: CASSLGTSGGPYQETQYF.

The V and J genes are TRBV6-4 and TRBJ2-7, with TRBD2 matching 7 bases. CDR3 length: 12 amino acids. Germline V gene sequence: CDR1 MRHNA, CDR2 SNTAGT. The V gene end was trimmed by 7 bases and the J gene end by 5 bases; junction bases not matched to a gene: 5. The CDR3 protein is CASMGGEDEQYF. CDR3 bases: TGTGCCAGCATGGGGGGGGAAGACGAGCAGTACTTC.

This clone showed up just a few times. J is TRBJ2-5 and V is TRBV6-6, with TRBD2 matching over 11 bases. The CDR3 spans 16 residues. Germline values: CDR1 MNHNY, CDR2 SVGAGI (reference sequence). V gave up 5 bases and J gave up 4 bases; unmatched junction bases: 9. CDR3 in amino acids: CASSLRSGRAGETQYF. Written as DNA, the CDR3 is TGTGCCAGCAGTCTCCGTAGCGGGAGGGCCGGAGAGACCCAGTACTTC.

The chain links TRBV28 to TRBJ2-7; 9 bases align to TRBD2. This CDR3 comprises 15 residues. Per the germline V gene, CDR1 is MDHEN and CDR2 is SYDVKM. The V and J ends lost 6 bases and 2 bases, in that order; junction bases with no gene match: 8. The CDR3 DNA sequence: TGTGCCAGCAGACTAACTAGCGGGTATGCCTACGAGCAGTACTTC. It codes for CASRLTSGYAYEQYF.

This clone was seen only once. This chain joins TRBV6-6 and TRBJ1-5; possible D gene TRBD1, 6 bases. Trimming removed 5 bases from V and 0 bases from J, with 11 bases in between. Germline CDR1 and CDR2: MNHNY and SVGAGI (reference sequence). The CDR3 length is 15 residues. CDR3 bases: TGTGCCAGCAGTAAACAGGGAGATAGCAATCAGCCCCAGCATTTT. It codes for CASSKQGDSNQPQHF.

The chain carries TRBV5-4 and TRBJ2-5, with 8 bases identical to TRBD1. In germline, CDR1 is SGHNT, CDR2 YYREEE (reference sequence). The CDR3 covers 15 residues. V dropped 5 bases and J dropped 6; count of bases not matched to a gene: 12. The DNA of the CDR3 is TGTGCCAGCAGTCCCGGCAGGACAGGGTTTAAGACCCAGTACTTC. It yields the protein CASSPGRTGFKTQYF.

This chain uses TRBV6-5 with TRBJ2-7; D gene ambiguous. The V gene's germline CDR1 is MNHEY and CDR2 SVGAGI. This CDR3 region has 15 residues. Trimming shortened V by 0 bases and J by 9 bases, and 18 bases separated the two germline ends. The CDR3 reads CASSYSISSDLRQYF. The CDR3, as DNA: TGTGCCAGCAGTTACTCGATTAGCTCGGATTTGCGGCAGTACTTC.

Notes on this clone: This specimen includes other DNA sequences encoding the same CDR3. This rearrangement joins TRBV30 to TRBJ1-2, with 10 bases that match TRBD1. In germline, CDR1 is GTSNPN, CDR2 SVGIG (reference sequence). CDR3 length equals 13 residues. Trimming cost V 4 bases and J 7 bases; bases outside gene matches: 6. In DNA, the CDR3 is TGTGCCTGGACTGGGGACAGGGGCTTTGGCTACACCTTC. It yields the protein CAWTGDRGFGYTF.

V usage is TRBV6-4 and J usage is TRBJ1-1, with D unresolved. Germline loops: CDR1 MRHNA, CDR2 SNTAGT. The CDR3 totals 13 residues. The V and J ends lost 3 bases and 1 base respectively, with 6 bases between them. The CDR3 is CASSEQRNTEAFF. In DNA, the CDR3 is TGTGCCAGCAGTGAACAGAGGAACACTGAAGCTTTCTTT.

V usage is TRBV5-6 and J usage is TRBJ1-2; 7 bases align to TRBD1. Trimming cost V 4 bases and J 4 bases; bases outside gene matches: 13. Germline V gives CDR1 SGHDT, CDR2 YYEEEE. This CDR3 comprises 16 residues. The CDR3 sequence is CASSRFDRERGYGYTF. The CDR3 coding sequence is TGTGCCAGCAGCAGATTCGACAGGGAACGAGGCTATGGCTACACCTTC.

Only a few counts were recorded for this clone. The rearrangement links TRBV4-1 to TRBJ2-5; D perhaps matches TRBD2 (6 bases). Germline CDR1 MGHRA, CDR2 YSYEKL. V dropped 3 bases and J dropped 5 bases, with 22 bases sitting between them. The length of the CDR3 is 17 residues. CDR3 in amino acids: CASSHGAGPAPRETQYF. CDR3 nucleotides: TGCGCCAGCAGCCATGGGGCGGGACCTGCACCTCGGGAGACCCAGTACTTC.

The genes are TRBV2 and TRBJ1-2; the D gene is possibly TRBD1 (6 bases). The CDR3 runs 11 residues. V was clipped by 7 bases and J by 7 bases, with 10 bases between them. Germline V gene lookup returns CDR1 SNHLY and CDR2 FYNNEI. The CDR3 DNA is TGTGCCAGCACTACGACAGGTGGCTACACCTTC. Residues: CASTTTGGYTF.

The CDR3 region is CASRPLGGGLDEQFF. The CDR3 DNA is TGTGCCAGCAGGCCGTTAGGGGGGGGCCTAGATGAGCAGTTCTTC. The genes are TRBV7-2 and TRBJ2-1; a weak D match, TRBD2 (7 bases). CDR1 and CDR2 (germline): SGHTA, FQGNSA. The CDR3 contains 15 residues. V lost 6 bases and J 8 bases, leaving 20 bases between the germline ends.

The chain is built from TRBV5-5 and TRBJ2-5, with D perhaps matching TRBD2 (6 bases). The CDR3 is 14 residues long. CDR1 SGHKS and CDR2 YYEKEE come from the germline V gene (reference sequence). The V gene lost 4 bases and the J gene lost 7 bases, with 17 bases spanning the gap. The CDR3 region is CASSPRMAEGTQYF. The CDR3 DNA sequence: TGTGCCAGCAGCCCCCGGATGGCGGAGGGGACCCAGTACTTC.

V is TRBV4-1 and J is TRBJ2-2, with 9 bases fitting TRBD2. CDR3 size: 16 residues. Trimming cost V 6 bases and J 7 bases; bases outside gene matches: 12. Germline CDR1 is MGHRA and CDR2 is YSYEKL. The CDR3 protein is CASSFSGSFEGGELFF. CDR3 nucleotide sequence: TGCGCCAGCAGTTTTAGCGGGAGCTTCGAGGGCGGGGAGCTGTTTTTT.